This T cell receptor beta chain came from a study of regulatory T cells in long-lasting Graves disease. Study information: Newly diagnosed Graves' patients had under 3 months of antithyroid drugs. Findings of the study overall: Persistent disease preferred TRBV28, TRBJ1-2 and TRBJ2-5; new disease, TRBV20-1 and TRBJ2-1.

Trimming pared 3 bases from V and 4 bases from J, leaving 12 bases between. Per germline, CDR1 SNHLY and CDR2 FYNNEI. The CDR3 covers 14 residues. Arm-PCR of CDR3 regions and iRepertoire HTBI primers were the basis on which TCR beta libraries were built. TCRdb passed the multiplex PCR reads through MiXCR, listing each CDR3 protein once. The top ten clones hold about a sixth of a sample with a few hundred thousand distinct CDR3 sequences, 14% of them seen once. This clonotype was detected many times. Antigen specificity is unknown. Time point noted: newly diagnosed GD, antithyroid drugs for less than 3 months. Extracted PBMC RNA gave rise to the TCR library. These data were likewise used in another study, on T cells in Graves' hyperthyroidism and ophthalmopathy. That paper adds: When ophthalmopathy did not progress within 18 months, Graves' hyperthyroidism was considered stable. HTBI primers were employed in a first-round RT-PCR of the TCR CDR3.

This receptor was identified in a woman aged 45-59 years with Graves disease. The sequencing used peripheral blood mononuclear cells (PBMCs), collected at new diagnosis, from a patient treated with antithyroid drugs. This sequence joins TRBV2 and TRBJ2-5; D not resolved. The CDR3 nucleotides are TGTGCCAGCAGTGACAAGTGGGCAGGAGAGACCCAGTACTTC. Encoded protein: CASSDKWAGETQYF.